This entry describes one T cell receptor beta chain. Its specificity is not known. This entry is derived from a study of metastatic and nonmetastatic thyroid tumors. On the study more broadly: Across peripheral blood and tumor or nodule tissue samples taken from malignant and benign thyroid patients, the repertoires were compared with one another. Study findings and constraints: It was reportedly found that TCR beta diversity was significantly higher in malignant thyroid tumors than in benign nodules, a difference seen in both blood and tumor samples.

No patient received treatment before thyroid surgery. V was pared by 2 bases and J by 3 bases, with 19 bases between. Germline assignment: CDR1 DFQATT and CDR2 SNEGSKA (reference sequence). The CDR3 contains 16 residues. Authors' methods: For papillary thyroid cancer, a distant-metastasis classifier was constructed from CDR3 differences observed across clinicopathological groups. MiXCR was used by TCRdb to re-call the PCR reads. Here the V and J calls rest on TCRdb's processing, not on the authors' analysis. In the table there are some 15,000 clones, roughly 23% of which are singletons. The receptor comes from a female donor with papillary thyroid cancer or a benign thyroid nodule (not recorded which). Some clones in this sample may be carry-over from other donors' samples. This chain connects TRBV20-1 to TRBJ2-5; D ambiguous. The sample was adjacent normal tissue. CDR3 loop: CSARPNLGWTEETQYF. CDR3 bases: TGCAGTGCTAGACCGAACCTAGGGTGGACGGAAGAGACCCAGTACTTC.